This T cell receptor (beta chain) was sequenced during a study of blood T cells in healthy people across ages. Study-level information: When template switching was applied, about one barcoded beta molecule was captured per two T cells.

Per-sample yields of isolated PBMCs were at least 6.5 million. CDR1 is SGHRS and CDR2 is YFSETQ in the germline V gene. Deletions cut 0 bases from V and 9 bases from J, with 13 bases between. The CDR3 covers 14 residues. This clonotype came up a few times. Then a second PCR, running roughly 7 to 11 cycles, was carried out with a sample-barcoded 5' primer and a J-beta primer mix. TCRdb re-called the 5' RACE reads with MiXCR, one entry per CDR3 protein. This sample yields about 1.7 million distinct CDR3 sequences, of which roughly 27% are seen a single time; roughly 8% belongs to the top ten. Sequenced input: blood. The clonotype was recovered from a woman aged 25 to 39 in good health. The rearrangement uses TRBV5-1 and TRBJ2-4, with D maybe TRBD1 (6 bases). CDR3 loop: CASSLDGGAGIQYF. CDR3 nucleotides: TGCGCCAGCAGCTTGGATGGGGGCGCGGGCATTCAGTACTTC. The full variable domain, rest sourced from reference TRBV5-1 and TRBJ2-4, is KAGVTQTPRYLIKTRGQQVTLSCSPISGHRSVSWYQQTPGQGLQFLFEYFSETQRNKGNFPGRFSGRQFSNSRSEMNVSTLELGDSALYLCASSLDGGAGIQYFGAGTRLSVL.